The 15 T cell receptor beta chains given below trace back to one sample, sequenced in a study of cytomegalovirus exposure and HLA in healthy donors. Method: immunoSEQ multiplex PCR; TCRdb's copy keeps in-frame clones and lacks some. Of over 250,000 clones listed, 65% to 90% are singletons. Sample: PBMCs. Receptors originate from a young woman in good health and CMV-seronegative.

The chain uses TRBV7-9 and TRBJ1-3, with 7 positions matching TRBD1. The germline V gene has CDR1 SEHNR and CDR2 FQNEAQ (reference sequence). The CDR3 covers 17 residues. J lost 0 bases, V lost 5 bases, and 10 bases had no gene match. DNA of the CDR3: TGTGCCAGCAGCCGCTCCCGCGGGACAGCCTCTGGAAACACCATATATTTT. Amino acid sequence: CASSRSRGTASGNTIYF.

J is TRBJ1-3 and V is TRBV4-3; D gene ambiguous. Germline lookup yields CDR1 LGHNA and CDR2 YSLEER. V lost 1 base and J lost 4, with 17 bases in between. CDR3 length equals 17 residues. DNA for the CDR3: TGCGCCAGCAGCCAAGGGTGGTCAAGGTCGGGAGGAAACACCATATATTTT. This encodes CASSQGWSRSGGNTIYF.

The V gene is TRBV5-1, the J gene TRBJ2-5; 11 nucleotides line up with TRBD2. The CDR3 loop spans 17 amino acids. CDR1 is SGHRS, CDR2 YFSETQ, per germline. J lost 5 bases, V lost 1 base, and 10 bases had no gene match. In DNA, the CDR3 is TGCGCCAGCAGCTTGACTTCCCTAGCGGGAGGAGGGGAGACCCAGTACTTC. It translates to CASSLTSLAGGGETQYF. The variable domain in full, completed from reference TRBV5-1 and TRBJ2-5, reads KAGVTQTPRYLIKTRGQQVTLSCSPISGHRSVSWYQQTPGQGLQFLFEYFSETQRNKGNFPGRFSGRQFSNSRSEMNVSTLELGDSALYLCASSLTSLAGGGETQYFGPGTRLLVL.

This chain's CDR3 is CAWGAGLAGPGTQYF. CDR3 bases: TGTGCCTGGGGGGCTGGACTAGCGGGGCCGGGGACCCAGTACTTC. V usage is TRBV30 and J usage is TRBJ2-5, with TRBD2 matching 12 bases. Germline CDR1 is GTSNPN and CDR2 is SVGIG (reference sequence). The CDR3 length is 15 residues. V gave up 5 bases and J gave up 7 bases; unmatched junction bases: 11.

J is TRBJ2-3 and V is TRBV27; 14 bases are a match to TRBD2. Trimming took 6 bases from V and 1 from J; bases not matched to a gene: 6. The CDR3 spans 17 residues. Germline V CDR1 and CDR2: MNHEY, SMNVEV (reference sequence). This CDR3 is CASRGTSGGLRTDTQYF. Here the CDR3 DNA reads TGTGCCAGCAGAGGGACTAGCGGGGGCCTCCGCACAGATACGCAGTATTTT.

This sequence joins TRBV14 and TRBJ2-3; a weak D match, TRBD2 (6 bases). The CDR3 extends over 16 amino acids. The V end was cut by 5 bases, the J end by 0 bases, with 15 bases between. Germline V gives CDR1 SGHDN, CDR2 FVKESK. The DNA of the CDR3 is TGTGCCAGCAGCGCCCGACTAGGTTTGAGCACAGATACGCAGTATTTT. This translates into CASSARLGLSTDTQYF.

This sequence joins TRBV19 and TRBJ2-7; no firm D call. Germline V lookup: CDR1 LNHDA, CDR2 SQIVND (reference sequence). This CDR3 comprises 12 residues. The V and J ends lost 3 bases and 0 bases respectively, with 3 bases between them. The CDR3 DNA is TGTGCCAGTAGTATCGGCTCCTACGAGCAGTACTTC. Its translation is CASSIGSYEQYF.

The V and J genes are TRBV29-1 and TRBJ2-2; no firm D call. The germline V and J ends were trimmed by 3 bases and 0 bases, with 11 bases remaining between them. Germline V CDR1 and CDR2: SQVTM, ANQGSEA. This CDR3 has 15 amino acids. The CDR3 protein is CSVDLSTTNTGELFF. The CDR3 nucleotides are TGCAGCGTTGATCTTAGCACGACGAACACCGGGGAGCTGTTTTTT.

This clone was detected once. The CDR3 nucleotides read TGTGCCAGTAGGTCCGAGGTCACGAAAGGCTACACCTTC. Its protein product is CASRSEVTKGYTF. The rearrangement joins TRBV19 to TRBJ1-2; D unclear. V lost 6 bases to trimming and J lost 8 bases, with 16 bases between them. CDR3 length: 13 residues. Germline V CDR1 and CDR2: LNHDA, SQIVND (reference sequence). Using reference TRBV19 and TRBJ1-2 for the parts outside the CDR3, the full variable domain is DGGITQSPKYLFRKEGQNVTLSCEQNLNHDAMYWYRQDPGQGLRLIYYSQIVNDFQKGDIAEGYSVSREKKESFPLTVTSAQKNPTAFYLCASRSEVTKGYTFGSGTRLTVV.

This chain links TRBV9 with TRBJ2-7; D unclear. CDR1 is SGDLS, CDR2 YYNGEE, per germline. V gave up 0 bases and J gave up 2 bases, with 12 bases separating them. This CDR3 is 15 amino acids long. Written as DNA, the CDR3 is TGTGCCAGCAGCGTAGGTATAGGCGGAACCTACGAGCAGTACTTC. It is translated as CASSVGIGGTYEQYF.

Of note for this clone: Other DNA sequences in the same sample also yield this CDR3. The V call is TRBV2, the J call TRBJ1-2; 9 nucleotides agree with TRBD1. This CDR3 is built from 13 residues. Germline CDR1 and CDR2: SNHLY and FYNNEI. With 6 bases clipped from V and 4 bases from J, the junction kept 3 bases outside the gene matches. CDR3 in amino acids: CASSADRGYGYTF. CDR3 nucleotides: TGTGCCAGCAGCGCGGACAGGGGCTATGGCTACACCTTC.

The chain links TRBV18 to TRBJ2-7, with D maybe TRBD1 (6 bases). This CDR3 has 16 residues. Germline assignment: CDR1 KGHSH and CDR2 LQKENI. The V end lost 4 bases, the J end lost 3 bases, and 19 bases lay between the germline ends. Here the CDR3 reads CASSRPTQGSLYEQYF. The DNA for the CDR3 is TGTGCCAGCTCACGCCCGACACAGGGTTCCCTCTACGAGCAGTACTTC.

The rearrangement links TRBV5-4 to TRBJ1-6, with 9 bases identical to TRBD1. V lost 10 bases to trimming and J lost 0 bases; unmatched junction nucleotides: 5. CDR1 is SGHNT and CDR2 is YYREEE in the germline V gene (reference sequence). The CDR3 has 15 amino acids. The CDR3 here is CAVGTGSSYNSPLHF. CDR3 sequence (DNA): TGTGCCGTGGGGACAGGGAGCTCCTATAATTCACCCCTCCACTTT.

The V gene is TRBV15, the J gene TRBJ2-7; D possibly corresponds to TRBD2 (5 bases). Germline V gene sequence: CDR1 LNHNV, CDR2 YYDKDF (reference sequence). Trimming pared 2 bases from V and 0 bases from J, leaving 14 bases between. The CDR3 runs to 16 residues. The CDR3 DNA reads as TGTGCCACCAGCAGATTCGGAGGTAGTGGCTCCTACGAGCAGTACTTC. Amino acids: CATSRFGGSGSYEQYF. The complete variable domain, with remaining parts taken from reference TRBV15 and TRBJ2-7, reads DAMVIQNPRYQVTQFGKPVTLSCSQTLNHNVMYWYQQKSSQAPKLLFHYYDKDFNNEADTPDNFQSRRPNTSFCFLDIRSPGLGDTAMYLCATSRFGGSGSYEQYFGPGTRLTVT.

The chain carries TRBV28 and TRBJ2-7; D uncertain. The length of the CDR3 is 12 residues. Germline lookup yields CDR1 MDHEN and CDR2 SYDVKM. Trimming took 2 bases from V and 3 from J, leaving 5 bases between them. This chain's CDR3 is CASSLIDYEQYF. In nucleotides, the CDR3 is TGTGCCAGCAGTTTAATAGACTACGAGCAGTACTTC. Combining the CDR3 with reference TRBV28 and TRBJ2-7 gives the whole variable domain DVKVTQSSRYLVKRTGEKVFLECVQDMDHENMFWYRQDPGLGLRLIYFSYDVKMKEKGDIPEGYSVSREKKERFSLILESASTNQTSMYLCASSLIDYEQYFGPGTRLTVT.